This is a list of T cell receptor beta chains from one sample in a study of shared clonotypes between healthy human individuals. The assay was immunoSEQ multiplex PCR, and TCRdb's table has in-frame clones only and misses some. In the table there are approximately 2,000,000 clones, about 94% of which are singletons. Sequencing was carried out using naive CD8+ T cells from PBMCs. The receptors were sampled from a man between 18 and 29 years old in good health. Some clones in this sample may be carry-over from other donors' samples. Each CDR3 is given with its conserved first and last residue. Fields, in order: D gene, CDR3 length, V gene, clone size, J gene, CDR3 DNA, CDR3 protein. D genes are given only for firm matches. Part of the rows lack a size; the others show once, few, many or a class for expanded clones.

-	18	TRBV12-5	-	TRBJ2-1	TGTGCTAGTGAAACTAGGGGCCCGTACCTAAGCTCCTACAATGAGCAGTTCTTC	CASETRGPYLSSYNEQFF
-	13	TRBV5-6	-	TRBJ1-2	TGTGCCAGCAGCTCGGGGATAGCTATCGGGGACACCTTC	CASSSGIAIGDTF
TRBD1	12	TRBV30	few	TRBJ1-1	TGTGCCTGGAAGACAGGGCTAACTGAAGCTTTCTTT	CAWKTGLTEAFF
-	16	TRBV28	-	TRBJ1-1	TGTGCCAGCACTCTCAGGGAGGTGACGACGAACACTGAAGCTTTCTTT	CASTLREVTTNTEAFF
-	15	TRBV4-1	-	TRBJ2-7	TGCGCCAGCAGCCACCGACAGGTAAAGGGGATCGAGCAGTACTTC	CASSHRQVKGIEQYF
-	16	TRBV5-1	-	TRBJ2-5	TGCGCCAGCAGCTTGGCCGGCTTAGCAGATCAAGAGACCCAGTACTTC	CASSLAGLADQETQYF
-	15	TRBV27	-	TRBJ2-7	TGTGCCAGCAGTTTAATCCAGGGCCTCGTATACGAGCAGTACTTC	CASSLIQGLVYEQYF
TRBD2	16	TRBV4-1	-	TRBJ2-1	TGCGCCAGCAGCGACTTAGCGGGAGCTTTTGGCAATGAGCAGTTCTTC	CASSDLAGAFGNEQFF
-	11	TRBV10-3	-	TRBJ2-1	TGTGCCATCAGGGACCTTAATGAGCAGTTCTTC	CAIRDLNEQFF
-	14	TRBV7-9	-	TRBJ2-1	TGTGCCAGCAGAAAACAGAGCTCCTACAATGAGCAGTTCTTC	CASRKQSSYNEQFF
TRBD1	17	TRBV6-1	-	TRBJ2-3	TGTGCCAGCAGTGAACGCCGTTGGGGACAGGTGACAGATACGCAGTATTTT	CASSERRWGQVTDTQYF
-	12	TRBV10-1	once	TRBJ2-7	TGCGCCAGCAGTGAGTCTGGGTACGAGCAGTACTTC	CASSESGYEQYF
-	14	TRBV7-9	once	TRBJ1-5	TGTGCCAGCACCCAAGGGGGAAGTGTTCAGCCCCAGCATTTT	CASTQGGSVQPQHF
-	15	TRBV4-2	-	TRBJ1-4	TGTGCCAGCAGCCAAGATAGGGCTCTTAATGAAAAACTGTTTTTT	CASSQDRALNEKLFF
-	15	TRBV28	once	TRBJ1-5	TGTGCCAGCACCTCGGGGACAAAAAGTAATCAGCCCCAGCATTTT	CASTSGTKSNQPQHF
-	16	TRBV19	-	TRBJ1-5	TGTGCCAGTAGTCCGTGGACAGACCATAGCAATCAGCCCCAGCATTTT	CASSPWTDHSNQPQHF
-	14	TRBV9	-	TRBJ2-7	TGTGCCAGCAGCGTAGGGGCATCGCCCTACGAGCAGTACTTC	CASSVGASPYEQYF
TRBD1	14	TRBV29-1	-	TRBJ1-5	TGCAGCGTTCGGACAGGGGATATCAATCAGCCCCAGCATTTT	CSVRTGDINQPQHF
-	14	TRBV13	-	TRBJ1-2	TGTGCCAGCAGCTACCGGGGGGGTGGCTATGGCTACACCTTC	CASSYRGGGYGYTF
-	11	TRBV9	-	TRBJ2-3	TGTGCCAGCAGCGGGGAAGATACGCAGTATTTT	CASSGEDTQYF
-	15	TRBV7-2	once	TRBJ2-1	TGTGCCAGCAGCTTAGTTACTAGCTCCTACAATGAGCAGTTCTTC	CASSLVTSSYNEQFF
TRBD1	16	TRBV13	-	TRBJ2-2	TGTGCCAGCAGCCATGGGACAGGGGTAAACACCGGGGAGCTGTTTTTT	CASSHGTGVNTGELFF
TRBD1	14	TRBV28	-	TRBJ2-7	TGTGCCAGCAGTTGGGGACAGGGATCCTACGAGCAGTACTTC	CASSWGQGSYEQYF
-	16	TRBV11-2	-	TRBJ2-7	TGTGCCAGCAGCCCTAGAGGTAGCGAGGACTCCTACGAGCAGTACTTC	CASSPRGSEDSYEQYF
-	14	TRBV13	-	TRBJ1-1	TGTGCCAGCAGCTTATCAGGGGCGCTGGTCGGAGCTTTCTTT	CASSLSGALVGAFF
-	15	TRBV19	-	TRBJ1-2	TGTGCCAGTAGTATAGATCTGGAGGACCACTATGGCTACACCTTC	CASSIDLEDHYGYTF
TRBD2	16	TRBV7-9	-	TRBJ2-3	TGTGCCAGCAGCTCCCGGACTAGCGGCCGCACAGATACGCAGTATTTT	CASSSRTSGRTDTQYF
TRBD1	15	TRBV7-8	-	TRBJ1-1	TGTGCCAGCAGCTTAGATGGACAGGGGTTGACTGAAGCTTTCTTT	CASSLDGQGLTEAFF
TRBD1	16	TRBV27	-	TRBJ2-5	TGTGCCAGCAGTCTACACCAACGACAGGGTATAGAGACCCAGTACTTC	CASSLHQRQGIETQYF
-	16	TRBV10-3	-	TRBJ2-1	TGTGCCATCAGTGAGTCCCAGGGGACGGTTTTCAATGAGCAGTTCTTC	CAISESQGTVFNEQFF
-	16	TRBV6-5	once	TRBJ1-2	TGTGCCAGCAGTTACTCGTTTGCAGGGGAAGGGTATGGCTACACCTTC	CASSYSFAGEGYGYTF
-	14	TRBV28	-	TRBJ2-5	TGTGCCAGCAGTGAGCAGGGGCGATCGGAGACCCAGTACTTC	CASSEQGRSETQYF
TRBD1	17	TRBV28	-	TRBJ2-7	TGTGCCAGCAGTTTATTTTGGGGAACAGGGGGCATGGACGAGCAGTACTTC	CASSLFWGTGGMDEQYF
TRBD2	15	TRBV5-1	-	TRBJ2-5	TGCGCCAGCAGCTACTTACCGGGACTACCCGGGACCCAGTACTTC	CASSYLPGLPGTQYF
-	14	TRBV2	-	TRBJ2-7	TGTGCCAGCAGCGACACCCTTATGGACGGGGAGCAGTACTTC	CASSDTLMDGEQYF
-	15	TRBV30	-	TRBJ2-3	TGTGCCTGGAGTATCGGAGCGGCTAGCACAGATACGCAGTATTTT	CAWSIGAASTDTQYF
TRBD2	13	TRBV28	-	TRBJ2-7	TGTGCCAGCGGAGCGGGAGGGTCCTACGAGCAGTACTTC	CASGAGGSYEQYF
-	13	TRBV14	-	TRBJ2-7	TGTGCCAGCAGGAGAGGAGGGGCGAGTGAGCAGTACTTC	CASRRGGASEQYF
TRBD1	15	TRBV7-9	-	TRBJ2-7	TGTGCCAGCACTACCCCGGGACAGGGGGTATACGAGCAGTACTTC	CASTTPGQGVYEQYF
TRBD2	17	TRBV9	-	TRBJ2-3	TGTGCCAGCAGCCCTTCGGCTAGCGGGGGTAGCACAGATACGCAGTATTTT	CASSPSASGGSTDTQYF
-	16	TRBV7-2	-	TRBJ2-3	TGTGCCAGCAGCTTAAGACTAGTTCTAGACACAGATACGCAGTATTTT	CASSLRLVLDTDTQYF
-	15	TRBV27	-	TRBJ2-2	TGTGCCAGCCACCCCAGAGGGGGGGACGCCGGGGAGCTGTTTTTT	CASHPRGGDAGELFF
-	14	TRBV14	-	TRBJ1-2	TGTGCCAGCAGCCAAGAGGACAATAACTATGGCTACACCTTC	CASSQEDNNYGYTF
-	15	TRBV6-5	-	TRBJ2-7	TGTGCCAGCAGGACCCGGGCGGGGACACACTACGAGCAGTACTTC	CASRTRAGTHYEQYF
-	14	TRBV27	-	TRBJ2-5	TGTGCCAGCAGTCCTTGGGGACCAACGCAGACCCAGTACTTC	CASSPWGPTQTQYF
TRBD2	15	TRBV27	-	TRBJ2-7	TGTGCCAGCAGTTCATCGCGGGAGGGCGGCTACGAGCAGTACTTC	CASSSSREGGYEQYF
-	13	TRBV10-3	-	TRBJ2-5	TGTGCCATCAGGACTGGACTGCGAGAGACCCAGTACTTC	CAIRTGLRETQYF
TRBD2	14	TRBV4-3	-	TRBJ2-4	TGCGCCAGCAGCCGGAGCGGGAGTCTGGACATTCAGTACTTC	CASSRSGSLDIQYF
-	17	TRBV7-9	-	TRBJ2-3	TGTGCCAGCAGCTCAGGATATGGGGACAACCCTGCGAATACGCAGTATTTT	CASSSGYGDNPANTQYF
-	12	TRBV7-9	-	TRBJ2-5	TGTGCCAGCAGCGCCCCGGGGGAGACCCAGTACTTC	CASSAPGETQYF
-	13	TRBV13	few	TRBJ1-5	TGTGCCAGCAGCTTAGAGCTCAATCAGCCCCAGCATTTT	CASSLELNQPQHF
-	12	TRBV6-6	-	TRBJ1-4	TGTGCCAGCAGTTCCCTTAATGAAAAACTGTTTTTT	CASSSLNEKLFF
-	14	TRBV6-1	once	TRBJ1-2	TGTGCCAGCAGTGGACGGGGGCTAGGCTATGGCTACACCTTC	CASSGRGLGYGYTF
-	13	TRBV28	-	TRBJ1-1	TGTGCCAGCAGTTTACAGGGGAACACTGAAGCTTTCTTT	CASSLQGNTEAFF
TRBD2	13	TRBV30	-	TRBJ2-7	TGTGCCTGGAGGGGACTAGCTAGCCTCGAGCAGTACTTC	CAWRGLASLEQYF
-	15	TRBV7-3	-	TRBJ2-2	TGTGCCAGCAGCCACCCCGACACAAACACCGGGGAGCTGTTTTTT	CASSHPDTNTGELFF
-	15	TRBV10-2	-	TRBJ2-7	TGCGCCAGCAGTGAGGGGGGATATGGTCCCTACGAGCAGCACTTC	CASSEGGYGPYEQHF